This T cell receptor beta chain was sequenced for a study of OX40 agonist ivuxolimab in advanced cancers. Overall study context: The treatment was a fully human IgG2 OX40 agonist, ivuxolimab. Patients in dose escalation had liver, melanoma, kidney or head and neck cancers.

Losses at the gene ends were 10 bases for V and 3 bases for J; bases not matched to a gene: 6. The CDR3 sequence is 13 residues long. Germline V gives CDR1 MDHEN, CDR2 SYDVKM. The table came from immunoSEQ multiplex PCR; TCRdb's copy has only in-frame clones and leaves some out. The table has about 34,000 clones, approximately 78% seen once. Excluded were patients having autoimmune disease history or systemic immunosuppression. Blood sampling was done at baseline, cycle 4 day 1, and cycle 7 day 1. V and J are TRBV28 and TRBJ1-5; TRBD1 matches at 7 bases. The sequence was collected from an adult with an advanced solid tumor such as melanoma, head and neck, liver or kidney cancer. The specimen was CD4+ or CD8+ T cells sorted from blood, collected in a trial of the OX40 agonist ivuxolimab. This chain's CDR3 is CATRQGPNQPQHF. Here the CDR3 DNA reads TGTGCCACCAGACAGGGCCCCAATCAGCCCCAGCATTTT.